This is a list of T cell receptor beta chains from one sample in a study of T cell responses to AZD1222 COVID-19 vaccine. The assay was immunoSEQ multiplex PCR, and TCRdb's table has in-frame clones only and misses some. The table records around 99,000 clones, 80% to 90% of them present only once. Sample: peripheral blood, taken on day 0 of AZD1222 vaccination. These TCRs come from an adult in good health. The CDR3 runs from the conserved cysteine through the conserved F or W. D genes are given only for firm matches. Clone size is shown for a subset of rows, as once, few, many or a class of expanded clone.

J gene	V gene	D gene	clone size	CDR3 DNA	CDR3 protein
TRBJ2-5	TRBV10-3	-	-	TGTGCCATCTCGGAACTGCGGCAAGAGACCCAGTACTTC	CAISELRQETQYF
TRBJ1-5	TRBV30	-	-	TGTGCCTGGAGCCCGAATTTGGGTAATCAGCCCCAGCATTTT	CAWSPNLGNQPQHF
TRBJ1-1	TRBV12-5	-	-	TGTGCTAGTGGTCCTTCGGGTGTGGGAACTGAAGCTTTCTTT	CASGPSGVGTEAFF
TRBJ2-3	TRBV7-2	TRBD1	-	TGTGCCAGCAGCTTAGGACAGGGGCCAGATACGCAGTATTTT	CASSLGQGPDTQYF
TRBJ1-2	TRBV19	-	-	TGTGCCAGTACCTTCACAAAAAACTATGGCTACACCTTC	CASTFTKNYGYTF
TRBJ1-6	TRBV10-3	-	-	TGTGCCATCAAGGAAGAGGGAGGAAATTCACCCCTCCACTTT	CAIKEEGGNSPLHF
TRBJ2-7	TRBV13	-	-	TGTGCCAGCAGCTTTCGGACAGCGAGCTCCTACGAGCAGTACTTC	CASSFRTASSYEQYF
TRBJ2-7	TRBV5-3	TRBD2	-	TGTGCCAGAAGCTCCCACGGACTAGCGGGAGGTCACGAGCAGTACTTC	CARSSHGLAGGHEQYF
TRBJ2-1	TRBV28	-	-	TGTGCCAGCAGTTCACAACAGGGCGATGAGCAGTTCTTC	CASSSQQGDEQFF
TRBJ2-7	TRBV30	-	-	TGTGCCTGGAGTAAGGGGCCCTCGTACGAGCAGTACTTC	CAWSKGPSYEQYF
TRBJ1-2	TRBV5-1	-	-	TGCGCCAGCAGTATTGAGGTTGACTATGGCTACACCTTC	CASSIEVDYGYTF
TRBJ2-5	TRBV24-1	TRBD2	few	TGTGCCACCAGTGATTTTTCCTACTGGGGGGGGGAGACCCAGTACTTC	CATSDFSYWGGETQYF
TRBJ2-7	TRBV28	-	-	TGTGCCAGCAGGACAGACTACGAGCAGTACTTC	CASRTDYEQYF
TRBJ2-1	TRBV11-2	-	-	TGTGCCAGCAGCTTATATATTAGCGTCTACAATGAGCAGTTCTTC	CASSLYISVYNEQFF
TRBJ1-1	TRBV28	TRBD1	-	TGTGCCAGCAGTTTATATACAGGGGCGATGAACACTGAAGCTTTCTTT	CASSLYTGAMNTEAFF
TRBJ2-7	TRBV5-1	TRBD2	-	TGCGCCAGCAGCTTGGGGACTAGCGAGTCCGTGCAGTACTTC	CASSLGTSESVQYF
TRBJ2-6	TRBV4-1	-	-	TGCGCCAGCAGCCAAGGCGGGACTGGGGCCAACGTCCTGACTTTC	CASSQGGTGANVLTF
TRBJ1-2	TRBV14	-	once	TGTGCCAGCAGCCAAGCTGGTGTGAGGGGCTTTGGCTACACCTTC	CASSQAGVRGFGYTF
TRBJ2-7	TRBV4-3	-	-	TGCGCCAGCAGCCAAGTTGAGCCGCAGTCAACTCCCTACGAGCAGTACTTC	CASSQVEPQSTPYEQYF
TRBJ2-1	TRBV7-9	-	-	TGTGCCAGCAGCACACTTGGAAGCTCCTACAATGAGCAGTTCTTC	CASSTLGSSYNEQFF
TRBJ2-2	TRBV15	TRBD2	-	TGTGCCACCAGCAGAGATCTAACTAGCGTGCCCGGGGAGCTGTTTTTT	CATSRDLTSVPGELFF
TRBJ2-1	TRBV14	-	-	TGTGCCAGCAGCCCCCAGATTCTAGATGGTGAGCAGTTCTTC	CASSPQILDGEQFF
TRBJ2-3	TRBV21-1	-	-	TGTGCCAGCACCTACACAGATACGCAGTATTTT	CASTYTDTQYF
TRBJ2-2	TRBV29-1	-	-	TGCAGCGCCAGGGGGGGAACCGGGGAGCTGTTTTTT	CSARGGTGELFF
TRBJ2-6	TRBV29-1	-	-	TGCAGCGTTGCCGGCTCTGGGGCCAACGTCCTGACTTTC	CSVAGSGANVLTF
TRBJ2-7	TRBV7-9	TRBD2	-	TGTGCCAGCAGCTCCGGGACTAGCGTTGCCTACGAGCAGTACTTC	CASSSGTSVAYEQYF
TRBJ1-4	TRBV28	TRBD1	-	TGTGCCAGCAGTCCCAGGACAGGGCTGTATAATGAAAAACTGTTTTTT	CASSPRTGLYNEKLFF
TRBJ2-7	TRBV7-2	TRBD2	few	TGTGCCAGCAGCTTATTGCGACTAGCGGACTCCTACGAGCAGTACTTC	CASSLLRLADSYEQYF
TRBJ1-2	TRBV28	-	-	TGTGCCAGCAGGTTGACAGGCCCAAACTATGGCTACACCTTC	CASRLTGPNYGYTF
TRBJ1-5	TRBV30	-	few	TGTGCCTGGAACCTGGGATTAAGCAATCAGCCCCAGCATTTT	CAWNLGLSNQPQHF
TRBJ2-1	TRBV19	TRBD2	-	TGTGCCAGTAGTCGACTAGCGGGTGAGCAGTTCTTC	CASSRLAGEQFF
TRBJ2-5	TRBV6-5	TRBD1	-	TGTGCCAGCAGTTACTCCTGGGCAGGGGGCTGGGAGACCCAGTACTTC	CASSYSWAGGWETQYF
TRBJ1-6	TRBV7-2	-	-	TGTGCCAGCAGGGCGGGACAACTTAATTCACCCCTCCACTTT	CASRAGQLNSPLHF
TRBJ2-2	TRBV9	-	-	TGTGCCAGCAGCATCGGGACAACGAACACCGGGGAGCTGTTTTTT	CASSIGTTNTGELFF
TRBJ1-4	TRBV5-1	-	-	TGCGCCAGCAGCCCCGTCTCAGGTCCGACTAATGAAAAACTGTTTTTT	CASSPVSGPTNEKLFF
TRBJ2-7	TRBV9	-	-	TGTGCCAGCAGCGTAGCCGACAGTAGCTCCTACGAGCAGTACTTC	CASSVADSSSYEQYF
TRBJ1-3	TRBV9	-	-	TGTGCCAGCAGCGTAGAGGAAGGCTCTGGAAACACCATATATTTT	CASSVEEGSGNTIYF
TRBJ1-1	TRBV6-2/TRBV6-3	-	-	TGTGCCAGCAGTCGACTCGCGAACACTGAAGCTTTCTTT	CASSRLANTEAFF
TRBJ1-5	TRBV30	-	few	TGTGCCTGGAGTGTACCAGGGGATAGCAATCAGCCCCAGCATTTT	CAWSVPGDSNQPQHF
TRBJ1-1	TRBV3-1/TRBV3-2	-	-	TGTGCCAGCAGCCAACGGGGGTCACACCTTGAAGCTTTCTTT	CASSQRGSHLEAFF
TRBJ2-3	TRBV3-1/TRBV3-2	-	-	TGTGCCAGCAGCCAATCGGACTGGGGAACGGCAGATACGCAGTATTTT	CASSQSDWGTADTQYF
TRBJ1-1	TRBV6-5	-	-	TGTGCCAGCAGTTACGGGGGGGTAGCTTTCTTT	CASSYGGVAFF
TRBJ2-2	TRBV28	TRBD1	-	TGTGCCAGCACCCCCGTCGGGACAGCGAACACCGGGGAGCTGTTTTTT	CASTPVGTANTGELFF
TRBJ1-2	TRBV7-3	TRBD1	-	TGTGCCAGCAGCATAGCCCCAGGGGGGGTCTATGGCTACACCTTC	CASSIAPGGVYGYTF
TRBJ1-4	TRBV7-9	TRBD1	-	TGTGCCAGCAGCTTACGACAGGGTAATGAAAAACTGTTTTTT	CASSLRQGNEKLFF
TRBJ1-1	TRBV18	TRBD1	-	TGTGCCAGCTCACACGACAGGGGAAGTGAAGCTTTCTTT	CASSHDRGSEAFF